Listed below are T cell receptor beta chains from one sample, sequenced in a study of blood T cell repertoires in COVID-19. Sequenced by immunoSEQ multiplex PCR; TCRdb stores in-frame clones only, minus some. Among 250,000 to 350,000 clones listed, approximately 88% were seen once. Input material: PBMCs or T cells enriched from blood (not recorded which). These receptor sequences come from a young woman who had recovered from COVID-19. Both conserved end residues are part of each CDR3. A D gene is named only where the DNA matches it firmly. Rows give clone size only sometimes, using once, few, many, or a class for an expanded clone.

j_call,d_call,clone_size,v_call,cdr3_nt,cdr3_aa
TRBJ2-7,TRBD1,.,TRBV18,TGTGCCAGCTCACCTTTACAGGGGTCCTACGAGCAGTACTTC,CASSPLQGSYEQYF
TRBJ2-7,.,.,TRBV9,TGTGCCAGCAGCACCTTCCCAGGGGACGCCACCCCCTACGAGCAGTACTTC,CASSTFPGDATPYEQYF
TRBJ1-5,TRBD1,.,TRBV7-9,TGTGCCAGCAGCTTAGGGCCGGGACAGGGCTTACATTTT,CASSLGPGQGLHF
TRBJ2-7,.,.,TRBV6-1,TGTGCCAGCAGTGAACTAGGACAGCCCTACGAGCAGTACTTC,CASSELGQPYEQYF
TRBJ1-1,TRBD1,once,TRBV6-2/TRBV6-3,TGTGCCAGCAGGCCTCCGGGACAGGGAGGTTCGGTCGCTTTCTTT,CASRPPGQGGSVAFF
TRBJ2-1,TRBD2,.,TRBV3-1/TRBV3-2,TGTGCCAGCAGCCAAGGGACTAGCGGGGTGGGTGAGCAGTTCTTC,CASSQGTSGVGEQFF
TRBJ1-1,.,.,TRBV21-1,TGTGCCAGCAGCAAAAGGGCCTCGGGGACAGGGGGCAACTTGGACACTGAAGCTTTCTTT,CASSKRASGTGGNLDTEAFF
TRBJ2-2,.,.,TRBV18,TGTGCCAGCTCACCGCCCGTGGCAGGGGATCCCGGGGAGCTGTTTTTT,CASSPPVAGDPGELFF
TRBJ1-6,TRBD1,.,TRBV28,TGTGCCAGCAGTCCCCACAGGGGGGGTTTTTCACCCCTCCACTTT,CASSPHRGGFSPLHF
TRBJ1-4,.,.,TRBV30,TGTGCCTGGACCCCCGGGACACATGAAAAACTGTTTTTT,CAWTPGTHEKLFF
TRBJ1-3,TRBD1,.,TRBV7-2,TGTGCCAGCAGCTTTGGGACAGGGTACTCGGGAAACACCATATATTTT,CASSFGTGYSGNTIYF
TRBJ2-3,TRBD1,.,TRBV18,TGTGCCAGCACGACGAGGACAGGGAGCACAGATACGCAGTATTTT,CASTTRTGSTDTQYF
TRBJ2-1,TRBD2,.,TRBV6-2/TRBV6-3,TGTGCCAGCAGTTACGCGGGACTAGCGGAATCATACAATGAGCAGTTCTTC,CASSYAGLAESYNEQFF
TRBJ2-5,TRBD1,.,TRBV28,TGTGCCAGCAGTGCCCTCGGGACAGGGAGACAAGAGACCCAGTACTTC,CASSALGTGRQETQYF
TRBJ1-2,.,.,TRBV6-5,TGTGCCAGCACCCGTATGGGGCAGGACTATGGCTACACCTTC,CASTRMGQDYGYTF
TRBJ2-1,TRBD2,.,TRBV9,TGTGCCAGCAGCCCGGATAGCGGGGGGGTATACAATGAGCAGTTCTTC,CASSPDSGGVYNEQFF
TRBJ2-1,TRBD2,.,TRBV9,TGTGCCAGCAGCCCGAGGACTAGCGGCTACAATGAGCAGTTCTTC,CASSPRTSGYNEQFF
TRBJ1-1,.,.,TRBV5-1,TGCGCCAGCCTCCCAGGGGTTTCGGGGAACACTGAAGCTTTCTTT,CASLPGVSGNTEAFF
TRBJ2-7,TRBD2,once,TRBV14,TGTGCCAGCAGCCATGAACCGGGACTAGCGGGACTAGTCTACGAGCAGTACTTC,CASSHEPGLAGLVYEQYF
TRBJ1-2,TRBD1,once,TRBV27,TGTGCCAGCAGTCGGAGCATGGGACAGGGGTATGGCTACACCTTC,CASSRSMGQGYGYTF
TRBJ2-1,.,.,TRBV6-2/TRBV6-3,TGTGCCAGCAGTTACCTAGGCAGCTACAATGAGCAGTTCTTC,CASSYLGSYNEQFF
TRBJ2-7,TRBD1,.,TRBV6-5,TGTGCCAGCAGTTACTGGACAGGCTACGAGCAGTACTTC,CASSYWTGYEQYF
TRBJ1-2,.,.,TRBV6-5,TGTGCCAGCTGGCGGGGTAACTATGGCTACACCTTC,CASWRGNYGYTF